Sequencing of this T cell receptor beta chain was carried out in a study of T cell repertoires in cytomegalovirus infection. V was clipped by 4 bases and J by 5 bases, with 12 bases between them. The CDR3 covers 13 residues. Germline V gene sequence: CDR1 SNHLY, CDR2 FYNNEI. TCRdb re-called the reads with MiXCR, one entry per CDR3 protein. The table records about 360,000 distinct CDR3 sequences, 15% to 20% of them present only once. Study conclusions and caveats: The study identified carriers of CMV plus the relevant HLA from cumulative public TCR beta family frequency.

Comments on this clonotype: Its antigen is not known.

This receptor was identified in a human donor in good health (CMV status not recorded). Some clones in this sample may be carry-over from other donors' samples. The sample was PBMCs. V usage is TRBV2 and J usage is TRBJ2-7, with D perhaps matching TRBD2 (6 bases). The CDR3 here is CASSASARDEQYF. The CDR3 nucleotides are TGTGCCAGCAGTGCTAGCGCCCGCGACGAGCAGTACTTC.